This T cell receptor beta chain stems from a study of identical twins. Germline assignment: CDR1 SGHTA and CDR2 FQGNSA. Trimming pared 0 bases from V and 7 bases from J, leaving 4 bases between. The CDR3 loop spans 11 amino acids. TCRdb reprocessed the 5' RACE reads via MiXCR and lists one record per CDR3 protein. The sample carries 1.5 million to 2 million distinct CDR3 sequences, around 33% recorded once. This clonotype was seen a few times. Sequenced input: cord blood. This chain connects TRBV7-2 to TRBJ2-7; no firm D call. This TCR was sampled from a newborn girl in good health. The CDR3 is CASSLAQEQYF. The CDR3 DNA sequence: TGTGCCAGCAGCTTAGCGCAGGAGCAGTACTTC.